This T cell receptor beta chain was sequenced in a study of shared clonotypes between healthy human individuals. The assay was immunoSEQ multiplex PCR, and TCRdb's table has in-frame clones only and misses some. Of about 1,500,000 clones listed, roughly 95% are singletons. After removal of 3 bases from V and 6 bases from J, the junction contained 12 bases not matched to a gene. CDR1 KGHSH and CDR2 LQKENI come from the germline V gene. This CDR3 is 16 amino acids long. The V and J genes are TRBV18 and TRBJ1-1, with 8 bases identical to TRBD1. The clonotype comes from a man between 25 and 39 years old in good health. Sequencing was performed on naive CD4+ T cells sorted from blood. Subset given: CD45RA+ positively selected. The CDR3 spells CASSPPGQGLGSEAFF. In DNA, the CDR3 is TGTGCCAGCTCACCCCCCGGACAGGGTTTAGGCTCTGAAGCTTTCTTT.